This T cell receptor (beta chain) is from a study of cytomegalovirus exposure and HLA in healthy donors. Whole-study context: Early on, a data release was issued that held tens of millions of unique TCRs from HLA-typed donors. Just over 80% of 398 genotyped donors fell in the Caucasian-associated ancestry cluster. Study-wide points: Across all donors, roughly uniform sequencing depth was an assumption of the presence/absence analyses. Specificity of a few CMV-associated chains for CMV antigens was verified in vitro.

Germline trimming cut 5 bases from V and 3 bases from J; bases unmatched to any gene: 3. The CDR3 length is 13 residues. Germline assignment: CDR1 SGHAT and CDR2 FQNNGV. Primers included in the PCR were 60 Vbeta and 13 Jbeta primers. The table came from immunoSEQ multiplex PCR; TCRdb's copy has only in-frame clones and leaves some out. The sample yields roughly 160,000 clones, approximately 71% seen once. This clone was counted only a few times. As yet, its antigen is unknown. The V gene is TRBV11-2, the J gene TRBJ1-2, with 7 positions matching TRBD1. The sequenced sample was PBMCs. The receptor was isolated from a middle-aged woman in good health and CMV-seropositive. CDR3 amino acids: CASSGDSYYGYTF. The CDR3 bases are TGTGCCAGCAGCGGGGACAGCTACTATGGCTACACCTTC.